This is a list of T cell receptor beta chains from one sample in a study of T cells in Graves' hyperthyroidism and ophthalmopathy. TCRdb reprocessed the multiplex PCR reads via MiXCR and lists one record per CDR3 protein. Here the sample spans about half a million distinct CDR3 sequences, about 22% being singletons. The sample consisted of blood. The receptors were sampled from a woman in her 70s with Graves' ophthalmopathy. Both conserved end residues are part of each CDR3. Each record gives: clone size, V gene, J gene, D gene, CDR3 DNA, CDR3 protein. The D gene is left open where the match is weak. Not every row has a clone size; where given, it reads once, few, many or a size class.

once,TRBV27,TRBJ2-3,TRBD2,TGTGCCAGCAGTTACTTAGCGGGAGGGCCCCCAGATACGCAGTATTTT,CASSYLAGGPPDTQYF
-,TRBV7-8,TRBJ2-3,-,TGTGCCAGCAGCTTAGTTCGGGTGACAACAACAGATACGCAGTATTTT,CASSLVRVTTTDTQYF
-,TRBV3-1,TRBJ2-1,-,TGTGCCAGCAGCGTAGAGAACTACTCAGGACAGTTCTTC,CASSVENYSGQFF
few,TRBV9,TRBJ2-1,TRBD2,TGTGCCAGCAGCTTCAACCCTAGCGGCAATGAGCAGTTCTTC,CASSFNPSGNEQFF
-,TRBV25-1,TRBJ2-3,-,TGTGCCAGCAGTGAATCCCGGGCGGCAGATACGCAGTATTTT,CASSESRAADTQYF
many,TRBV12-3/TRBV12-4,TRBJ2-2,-,TGTGCCAGCAGCCAAAGGAGGGACCCCGGGGAGCTGTTTTTT,CASSQRRDPGELFF
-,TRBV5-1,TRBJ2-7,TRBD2,TGCGCCAGCAGCTTGGCCATAGGGACTAGCGGGACCTACGAGCAGTACTTC,CASSLAIGTSGTYEQYF
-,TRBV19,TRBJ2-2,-,TGTGCCAGTAGTTTCATATCGGGCACCGGGGAGCTGTTTTTT,CASSFISGTGELFF
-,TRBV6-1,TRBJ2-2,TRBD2,TGTGCCAGCAGTTCCCGGGCGGGAGGGCCCACCGGGGAGCTGTTTTTT,CASSSRAGGPTGELFF
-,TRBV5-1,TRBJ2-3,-,TGCGCCAGCAGCTTGGAGGGCGGGCGGCGGTTCGATACGCAGTATTTT,CASSLEGGRRFDTQYF
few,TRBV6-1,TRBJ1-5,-,TGTGCCAGCAGTATCCTAGGAGCCAATCAGCCCCAGCATTTT,CASSILGANQPQHF
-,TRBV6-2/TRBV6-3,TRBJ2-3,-,TGTGCCAGCAGTTACTTGGAGGAGTGGGGCACAGATACGCAGTATTTT,CASSYLEEWGTDTQYF
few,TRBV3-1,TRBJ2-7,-,TGTGCCAGCAGCCATGGAGTCAGGGGTGACGAGCAGTACTTC,CASSHGVRGDEQYF
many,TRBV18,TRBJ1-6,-,TGTGCCAGCTCACCAGAAGGTAATTCACCCCTCCACTTT,CASSPEGNSPLHF
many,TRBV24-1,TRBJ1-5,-,TGTGCCACCAGTGAGGGCGTCTATCAGCCCCAGCATTTT,CATSEGVYQPQHF
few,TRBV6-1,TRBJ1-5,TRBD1,TGTGCCAGCAGCCGAGGGACAGACAATCAGCCCCAGCATTTT,CASSRGTDNQPQHF
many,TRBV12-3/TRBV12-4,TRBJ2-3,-,TGTGCCAGCAGAGGAACAACAGATACGCAGTATTTT,CASRGTTDTQYF
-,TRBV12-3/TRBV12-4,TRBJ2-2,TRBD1,TGTGCCAGCAGTTTAGTTGGGACAGGGGGCGCCGGGGAGCTGTTTTTT,CASSLVGTGGAGELFF
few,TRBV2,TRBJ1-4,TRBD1,TGTGCCAGCAGCGGGACAGGGGTCGAAAAACTGTTTTTT,CASSGTGVEKLFF
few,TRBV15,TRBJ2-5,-,TGTGCCACCAGCAGAGTAGCCGGACAGCAAGAGACCCAGTACTTC,CATSRVAGQQETQYF
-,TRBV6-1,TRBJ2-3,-,TGTGCCACTTTGGGGTTTAGCACAGATACGCAGTATTTT,CATLGFSTDTQYF
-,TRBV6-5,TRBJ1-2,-,TGTGCCAGCAGTTACTCGGCCGGGAATAATGGCTACACCTTC,CASSYSAGNNGYTF
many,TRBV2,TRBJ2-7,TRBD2,TGTGCCAGCACTCGACTAGCGGGAGGCTACGAGCAGTACTTC,CASTRLAGGYEQYF
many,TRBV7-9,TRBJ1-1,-,TGTGCCAGCAGCTTAGGCGGGGCCTTGAACACTGAAGCTTTCTTT,CASSLGGALNTEAFF
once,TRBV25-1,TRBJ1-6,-,TGTGCCAGCAGTGCACCAGGGGTCTATAATTCACCCCTCCACTTT,CASSAPGVYNSPLHF
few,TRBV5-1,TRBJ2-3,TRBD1,TGCGCCAGCAGTAACGGACAGGGTAGAGATACGCAGTATTTT,CASSNGQGRDTQYF
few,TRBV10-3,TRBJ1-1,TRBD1,TGTGCCATCAGACAGGGGTTAACGGCTGAAGCTTTCTTT,CAIRQGLTAEAFF
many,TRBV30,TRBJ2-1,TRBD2,TGTGCCTGGAGCCGGGAGGGAGGAAGGGAGCAGTTCTTC,CAWSREGGREQFF
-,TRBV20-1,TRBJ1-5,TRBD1,TGCAGTGCTGGACAGGGAGATAGCAATCAGCCCCAGCATTTT,CSAGQGDSNQPQHF
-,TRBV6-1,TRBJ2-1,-,TGTGCCAGCATGGCGGGCGGACGCAATGGGCAGTTCTTC,CASMAGGRNGQFF
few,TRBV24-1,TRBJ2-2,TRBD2,TGTGCCACCAGCGATTCGGGGGGTAACACCGGGGAGCTGTTTTTT,CATSDSGGNTGELFF
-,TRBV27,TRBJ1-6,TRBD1,TGTGCCAGCAGTGACACAGGGGGCTCCTATAATTCACCCCTCCACTTT,CASSDTGGSYNSPLHF